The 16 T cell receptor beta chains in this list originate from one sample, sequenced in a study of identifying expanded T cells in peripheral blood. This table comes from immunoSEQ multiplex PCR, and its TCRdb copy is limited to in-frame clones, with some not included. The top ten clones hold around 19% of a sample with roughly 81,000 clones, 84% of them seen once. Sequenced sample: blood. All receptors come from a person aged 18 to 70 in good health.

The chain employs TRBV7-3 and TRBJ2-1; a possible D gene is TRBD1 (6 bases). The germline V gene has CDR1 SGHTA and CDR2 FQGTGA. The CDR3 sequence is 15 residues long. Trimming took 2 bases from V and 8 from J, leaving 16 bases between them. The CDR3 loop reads CASSLWGRSGDEQFF. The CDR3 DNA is TGTGCCAGCAGCTTATGGGGGCGGAGCGGCGATGAGCAGTTCTTC.

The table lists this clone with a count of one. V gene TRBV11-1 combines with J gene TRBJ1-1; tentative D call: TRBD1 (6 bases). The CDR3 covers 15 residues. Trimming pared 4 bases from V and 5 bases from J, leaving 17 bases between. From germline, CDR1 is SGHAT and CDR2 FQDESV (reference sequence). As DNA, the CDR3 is TGTGCCAGCAGCTCCGGACAGTTCCCGAATACTGAAGCTTTCTTT. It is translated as CASSSGQFPNTEAFF.

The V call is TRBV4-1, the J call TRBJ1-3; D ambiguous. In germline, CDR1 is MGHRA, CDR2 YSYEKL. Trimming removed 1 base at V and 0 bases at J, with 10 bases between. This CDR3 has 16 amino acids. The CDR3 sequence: CASSQGLMSSGNTIYF. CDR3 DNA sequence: TGCGCCAGCAGCCAAGGCCTAATGAGCTCTGGAAACACCATATATTTT.

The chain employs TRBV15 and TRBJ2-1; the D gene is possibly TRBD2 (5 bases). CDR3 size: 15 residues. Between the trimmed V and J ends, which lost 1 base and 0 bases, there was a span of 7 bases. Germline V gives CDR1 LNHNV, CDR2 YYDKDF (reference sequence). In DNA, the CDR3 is TGTGCCACCAGCAGAGCTGGGAGCTCCTACAATGAGCAGTTCTTC. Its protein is CATSRAGSSYNEQFF.

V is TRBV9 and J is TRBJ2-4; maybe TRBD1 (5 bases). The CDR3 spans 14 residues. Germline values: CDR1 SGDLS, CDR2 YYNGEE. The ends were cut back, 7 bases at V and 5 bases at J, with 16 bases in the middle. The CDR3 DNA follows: TGTGCCAGCGCCTCCCGACAGAACGAAAACATTCAGTACTTC. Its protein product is CASASRQNENIQYF.

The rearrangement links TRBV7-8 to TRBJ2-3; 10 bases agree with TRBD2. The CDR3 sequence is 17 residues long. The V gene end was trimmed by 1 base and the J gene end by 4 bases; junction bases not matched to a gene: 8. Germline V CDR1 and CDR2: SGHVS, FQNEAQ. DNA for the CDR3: TGTGCCAGCAGCTTAGAAGGGACTAGCGATTACGCAGATACGCAGTATTTT. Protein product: CASSLEGTSDYADTQYF.

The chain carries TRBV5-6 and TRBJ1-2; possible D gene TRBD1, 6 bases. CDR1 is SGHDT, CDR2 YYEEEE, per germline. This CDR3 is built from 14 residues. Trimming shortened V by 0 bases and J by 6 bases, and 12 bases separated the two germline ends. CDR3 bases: TGTGCCAGCAGCTTGGCGGGGGGCGCGGATGGCTACACCTTC. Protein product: CASSLAGGADGYTF.

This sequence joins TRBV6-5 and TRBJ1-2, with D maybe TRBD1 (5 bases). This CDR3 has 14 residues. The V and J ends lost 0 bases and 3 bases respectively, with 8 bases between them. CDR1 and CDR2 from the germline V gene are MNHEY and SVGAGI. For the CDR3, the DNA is TGTGCCAGCAGTTACTCCGGGGCCGACTATGGCTACACCTTC. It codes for CASSYSGADYGYTF.

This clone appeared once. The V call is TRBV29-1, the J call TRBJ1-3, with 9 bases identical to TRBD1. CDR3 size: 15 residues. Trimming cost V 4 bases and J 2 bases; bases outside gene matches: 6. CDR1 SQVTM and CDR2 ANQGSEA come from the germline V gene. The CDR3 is CSVVGQGTPGNTIYF. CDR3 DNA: TGCAGCGTTGTAGGACAGGGGACCCCTGGAAACACCATATATTTT.

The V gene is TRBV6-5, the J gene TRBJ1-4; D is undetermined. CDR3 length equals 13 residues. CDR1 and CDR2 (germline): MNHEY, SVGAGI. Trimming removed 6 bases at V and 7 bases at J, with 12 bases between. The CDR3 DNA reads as TGTGCCAGCAGCCCCTCGACCCTTGAAAAACTGTTTTTT. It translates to CASSPSTLEKLFF.

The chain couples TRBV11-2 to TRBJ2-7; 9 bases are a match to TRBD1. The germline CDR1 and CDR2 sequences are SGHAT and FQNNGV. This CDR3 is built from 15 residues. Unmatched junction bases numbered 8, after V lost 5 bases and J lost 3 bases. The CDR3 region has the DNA TGTGCCAGCAGCCGCACCCGACAGGGGGTCTACGAGCAGTACTTC. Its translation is CASSRTRQGVYEQYF.

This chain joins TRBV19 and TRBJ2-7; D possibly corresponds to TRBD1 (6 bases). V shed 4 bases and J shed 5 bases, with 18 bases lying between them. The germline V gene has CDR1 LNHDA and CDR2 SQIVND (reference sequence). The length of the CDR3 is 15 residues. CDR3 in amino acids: CASSTDPGHIHEQYF. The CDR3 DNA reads TGTGCCAGTAGTACAGATCCGGGACACATCCACGAGCAGTACTTC.

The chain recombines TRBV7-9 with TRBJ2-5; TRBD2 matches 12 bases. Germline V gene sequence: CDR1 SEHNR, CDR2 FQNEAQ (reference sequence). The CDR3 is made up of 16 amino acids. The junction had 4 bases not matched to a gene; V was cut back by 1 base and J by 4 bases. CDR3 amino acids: CASSLGLAGVGETQYF. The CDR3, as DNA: TGTGCCAGCAGCTTAGGACTAGCGGGAGTAGGAGAGACCCAGTACTTC.

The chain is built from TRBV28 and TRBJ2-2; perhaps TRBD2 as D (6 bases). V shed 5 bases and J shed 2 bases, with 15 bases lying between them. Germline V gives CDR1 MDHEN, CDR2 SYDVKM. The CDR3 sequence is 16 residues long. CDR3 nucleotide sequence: TGTGCCAGCAGTACCCTCGGGGGACGCAACACCGGGGAGCTGTTTTTT. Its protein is CASSTLGGRNTGELFF.

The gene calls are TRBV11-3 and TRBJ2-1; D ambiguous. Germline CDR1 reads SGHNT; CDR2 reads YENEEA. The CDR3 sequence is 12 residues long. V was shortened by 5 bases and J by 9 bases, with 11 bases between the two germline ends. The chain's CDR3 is CASSIGWGEQFF. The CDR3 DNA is TGTGCCAGCAGCATTGGCTGGGGTGAGCAGTTCTTC.

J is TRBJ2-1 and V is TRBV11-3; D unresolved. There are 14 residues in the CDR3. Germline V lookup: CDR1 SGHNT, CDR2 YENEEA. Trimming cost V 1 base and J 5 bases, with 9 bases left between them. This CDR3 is CASSLGWEDNEQFF. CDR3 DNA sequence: TGTGCCAGCAGCTTAGGTTGGGAAGACAATGAGCAGTTCTTC.